This TCR beta chain was found in a study of somatic mutations in cytotoxic T cells in rheumatoid arthritis. Whole-study context: In some cases, T-cell populations stained with V beta antibodies were flow-sorted at nearly 100% purity, and these included V beta1+ cells sequenced for TCRB.

TCRdb's table, derived via immunoSEQ multiplex PCR, lists solely in-frame clones and lacks some. The repertoire holds 20,000 to 25,000 clones, with about four fifths as singletons. The CDR3 totals 16 residues. The J segment lost 10 bases and the V segment lost 0 bases, leaving 7 bases of the junction unmatched. Looked up from germline, CDR1 is LGHNA and CDR2 is YNFKEQ. This receptor was obtained from an adult with rheumatoid arthritis. The chain combines TRBV4-2 with TRBJ1-6; 9 positions match TRBD1. Input material: CD8+ T cells sorted from blood. The CDR3: CASSQDPDRGLSPLHF. CDR3 sequence (DNA): TGTGCCAGCAGCCAAGACCCGGACAGGGGATTATCACCCCTCCACTTT.